This TCR beta chain was recovered during a study of T cells after yellow fever vaccination. In the study overall: SMART-Seq v4 Ultra Low Input served to prepare low-cell-number fractions. Overall study results and limits: Booster sampling recovered most clones from primary vaccination (about 97% CD4, roughly 86% CD8).

As TCR cDNA was made by 5'RACE template switching, a universal primer site and UMIs were added. MiXCR was run by TCRdb on the 5' RACE reads, yielding one entry per CDR3 protein. The repertoire holds about 340,000 distinct CDR3 sequences, with more than 8.5% as singletons. This clonotype was detected a few times. Its specificity is not known. The CDR3 runs to 16 residues. V was clipped by 1 base and J by 5 bases, with 17 bases between them. The germline CDR1 and CDR2 sequences are MGHDK and SYGVNS. This receptor was identified in a man aged 18 to 29 who received the YFV17D yellow fever vaccine. Sequences were derived from PBMCs, sampled on the day of the first yellow fever vaccination. The rearrangement links TRBV25-1 to TRBJ2-5; D possibly corresponds to TRBD1 (5 bases). The CDR3 region is CASSEWGREGSETQYF. The CDR3, as DNA: TGTGCCAGCAGTGAATGGGGCAGGGAAGGGTCGGAGACCCAGTACTTC.